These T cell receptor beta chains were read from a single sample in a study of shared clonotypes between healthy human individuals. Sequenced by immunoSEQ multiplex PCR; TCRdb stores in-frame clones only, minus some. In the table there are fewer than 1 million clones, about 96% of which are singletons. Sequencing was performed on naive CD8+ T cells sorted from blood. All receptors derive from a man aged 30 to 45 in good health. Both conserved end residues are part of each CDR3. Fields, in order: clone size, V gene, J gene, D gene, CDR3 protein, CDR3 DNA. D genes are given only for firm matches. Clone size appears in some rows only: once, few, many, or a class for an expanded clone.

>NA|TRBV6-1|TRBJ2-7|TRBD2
CASSESRSMAQLAGGYEQYF
TGTGCCAGCAGTGAAAGTCGATCGATGGCCCAACTAGCGGGAGGCTACGAGCAGTACTTC
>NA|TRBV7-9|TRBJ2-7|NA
CASSLGDEQYF
TGTGCCAGCAGCTTAGGAGACGAGCAGTACTTC
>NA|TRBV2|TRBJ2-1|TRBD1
CASSPGQGAYNEQFF
TGTGCCAGCAGTCCCGGACAGGGGGCGTACAATGAGCAGTTCTTC
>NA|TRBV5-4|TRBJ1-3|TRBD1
CASSPRDSSGNTIYF
TGTGCCAGCAGCCCCCGGGACAGCTCTGGAAACACCATATATTTT
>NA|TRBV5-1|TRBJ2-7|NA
CASSFRVGWEQYF
TGCGCCAGCAGCTTCAGGGTCGGTTGGGAGCAGTACTTC
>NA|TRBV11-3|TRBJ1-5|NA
CASRGAVRWPQHF
TGTGCCAGCAGAGGGGCAGTTCGGTGGCCCCAGCATTTT
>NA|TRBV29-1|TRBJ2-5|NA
CSVEFAGLGQETQYF
TGCAGCGTTGAATTTGCAGGGCTGGGTCAAGAGACCCAGTACTTC
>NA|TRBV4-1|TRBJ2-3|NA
CASSQDAYRTDTQYF
TGCGCCAGCAGCCAAGATGCATACCGCACAGATACGCAGTATTTT
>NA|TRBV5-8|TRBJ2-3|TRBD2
CASSLPPSGRMGTSTDTQYF
TGTGCCAGCAGCTTGCCTCCTAGCGGGAGGATGGGAACTAGCACAGATACGCAGTATTTT
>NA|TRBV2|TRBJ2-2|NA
CASSDRPPPNTGELFF
TGTGCCAGCAGTGACAGACCACCACCGAACACCGGGGAGCTGTTTTTT
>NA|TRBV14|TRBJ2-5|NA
CASASGPQQETQYF
TGTGCCAGCGCCTCGGGACCTCAGCAAGAGACCCAGTACTTC
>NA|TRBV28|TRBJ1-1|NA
CASSFSKNTEAFF
TGTGCCAGCAGTTTTTCCAAGAACACTGAAGCTTTCTTT
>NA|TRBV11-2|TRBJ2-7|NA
CASSFFTGLYEQYF
TGTGCCAGCAGCTTCTTTACAGGGCTTTACGAGCAGTACTTC
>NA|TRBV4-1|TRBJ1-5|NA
CASSDDGGYSNQPQHF
TGCGCCAGCAGCGACGACGGGGGGTATAGCAATCAGCCCCAGCATTTT
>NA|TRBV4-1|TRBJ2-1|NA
CASSQGGNEQFF
TGCGCCAGCAGCCAGGGGGGCAATGAGCAGTTCTTC
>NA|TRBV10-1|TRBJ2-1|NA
CASSALEAYNEQFF
TGCGCCAGCAGCGCCCTGGAAGCCTACAATGAGCAGTTCTTC
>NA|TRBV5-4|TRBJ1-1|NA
CASSLKWEDTEAFF
TGTGCCAGCAGCTTAAAATGGGAGGACACTGAAGCTTTCTTT
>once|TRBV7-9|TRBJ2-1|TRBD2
CASSLWLAGRLSYNEQFF
TGTGCCAGCAGCTTATGGCTAGCGGGCAGGTTATCCTACAATGAGCAGTTCTTC
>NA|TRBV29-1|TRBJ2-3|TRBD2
CSVTTSGLTDTQYF
TGCAGCGTCACGACTAGCGGTCTCACAGATACGCAGTATTTT
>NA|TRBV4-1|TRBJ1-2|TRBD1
CASRGQNYGYTF
TGCGCCAGCAGGGGACAGAACTATGGCTACACCTTC
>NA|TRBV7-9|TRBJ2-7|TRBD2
CASSQTVSGSGVSYEQYF
TGTGCCAGCAGCCAGACTGTCTCGGGTAGCGGGGTCTCCTACGAGCAGTACTTC
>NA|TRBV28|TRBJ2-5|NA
CASSHPYSGEQETQYF
TGTGCCAGCAGTCACCCCTACTCCGGAGAACAAGAGACCCAGTACTTC
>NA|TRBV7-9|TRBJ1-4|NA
CASSRMIQGNLFF
TGTGCCAGCAGCAGGATGATACAGGGCAACCTGTTTTTT
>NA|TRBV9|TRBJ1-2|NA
CASSVGNREGVLRGYTF
TGTGCCAGCAGCGTAGGAAACAGGGAGGGAGTATTAAGGGGCTACACCTTC
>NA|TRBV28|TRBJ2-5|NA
CASSSRQIETQYF
TGTGCCAGCAGTTCCCGACAGATAGAGACCCAGTACTTC
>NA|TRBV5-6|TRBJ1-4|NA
CASSLAASQEVWVEKLFF
TGTGCCAGCAGCTTGGCCGCCTCCCAGGAGGTCTGGGTTGAAAAACTGTTTTTT